These 28 T cell receptor beta chains originate from one sample sequenced in a study of blood T cell repertoires in COVID-19. Data came from immunoSEQ multiplex PCR; TCRdb stores just in-frame clones and leaves some out. The top ten clones hold about 10% of a sample with more than 300,000 clones, more than 75% of them seen once. Sequenced input: PBMCs or T cells enriched from blood (not recorded which). The receptors originated from a woman between 18 and 30 years old who had recovered from COVID-19.

This chain uses TRBV2 with TRBJ2-1, with 10 bases lining up with TRBD2. In germline, CDR1 is SNHLY, CDR2 FYNNEI. The ends lost 5 bases at V and 9 bases at J; junction bases unmatched: 7. CDR3 length equals 14 residues. The CDR3 region has the DNA TGTGCCAGCAGTTTCGGGACTAGCGATAGTGAGCAGTTCTTC. Its protein product is CASSFGTSDSEQFF.

The rearrangement links TRBV28 to TRBJ2-3; possible D gene TRBD1, 5 bases. CDR3 length equals 16 residues. Looked up from germline, CDR1 is MDHEN and CDR2 is SYDVKM. V was trimmed by 2 bases and J by 2 bases, leaving 14 bases between them. CDR3 protein: CASSLGAATNTDTQYF. The CDR3 region has the DNA TGTGCCAGCAGTTTAGGGGCGGCTACAAACACAGATACGCAGTATTTT.

The J gene is TRBJ2-1, the V gene TRBV10-1; TRBD1 might be the D (6 bases). Germline CDR1 reads WNHNN; CDR2 reads SYGVQD (reference sequence). With 4 bases removed from V and 8 bases from J, the gap between germline ends came to 18 bases. CDR3 length: 15 residues. CDR3 in DNA: TGCGCCAGCAGTGGAGCAGCAGGGGCTGGGGATGAGCAGTTCTTC. Translated, it gives CASSGAAGAGDEQFF.

This rearrangement joins TRBV6-5 to TRBJ1-2; D might be TRBD1 (5 bases). Germline-derived CDR1 and CDR2 are MNHEY and SVGAGI. This CDR3 has 13 residues. V lost 6 bases and J lost 2, with 10 bases in between. CDR3 nucleotides: TGTGCCAGCAGGATGGACACCAACTATGGCTACACCTTC. It yields the protein CASRMDTNYGYTF.

This clone was seen a single time. The chain joins TRBV9 to TRBJ2-3; TRBD1 agrees at 10 bases. The CDR3 is made up of 15 amino acids. Germline CDR1 and CDR2: SGDLS and YYNGEE. Losses at the gene ends were 3 bases for V and 5 bases for J; bases not matched to a gene: 6. CDR3: CASSAFGQGGDTQYF. CDR3 DNA sequence: TGTGCCAGCAGCGCATTTGGACAGGGGGGAGATACGCAGTATTTT.

J is TRBJ2-7 and V is TRBV10-3; D possibly corresponds to TRBD2 (6 bases). Between the trimmed V and J ends, which lost 3 bases and 6 bases, there was a span of 15 bases. Germline V gene data show CDR1 as ENHRY and CDR2 as SYGVKD. The CDR3 loop spans 14 amino acids. The CDR3 protein is CAISDSGFLGEQYF. The CDR3 DNA sequence: TGTGCCATCAGTGATAGCGGATTTTTGGGCGAGCAGTACTTC.

The chain employs TRBV30 and TRBJ2-2; unclear D gene. V lost 5 bases, J lost 6 bases, and 7 bases lay in between. The CDR3 runs to 11 residues. The germline V gene encodes CDR1 GTSNPN and CDR2 SVGIG (reference sequence). The CDR3 sequence is CAWGRAGELFF. The CDR3 DNA sequence: TGTGCCTGGGGGCGCGCCGGGGAGCTGTTTTTT.

The V and J genes are TRBV27 and TRBJ1-5; 8 nucleotides agree with TRBD1. The CDR3 length is 15 residues. Germline V lookup: CDR1 MNHEY, CDR2 SMNVEV (reference sequence). The trim removed 5 bases at V and 5 bases at J, leaving 8 bases unmatched. DNA for the CDR3: TGTGCCAGCAGTAGTGGACAGGGACAGTATCAGCCCCAGCATTTT. Translating gives CASSSGQGQYQPQHF.

This clone appeared once. This chain links TRBV27 with TRBJ2-7; 7 bases map to TRBD2. Germline V gene data show CDR1 as MNHEY and CDR2 as SMNVEV (reference sequence). The CDR3 loop spans 14 amino acids. Trimming removed 10 bases from V and 0 bases from J; junction bases left unmatched: 9. CDR3 in amino acids: CATTGGKSSYEQYF. CDR3 bases: TGTGCCACCACCGGGGGGAAGAGCTCCTACGAGCAGTACTTC.

This sequence joins TRBV2 and TRBJ2-7; 8 bases align to TRBD1. V shed 2 bases and J 4 bases; nucleotides not matched to a gene: 4. CDR1 SNHLY and CDR2 FYNNEI come from the germline V gene. This CDR3 comprises 14 residues. DNA for the CDR3: TGTGCCAGCAGTGAAAGGACAGGGTGGTACGAGCAGTACTTC. Translation gives CASSERTGWYEQYF.

Notes on this clone: This specimen includes other DNA sequences encoding the same CDR3. This chain connects TRBV7-9 to TRBJ1-3; D not resolved. This CDR3 spans 14 amino acids. V lost 1 base, J lost 1 base, and 5 bases lay in between. From germline, CDR1 is SEHNR and CDR2 FQNEAQ (reference sequence). Written as DNA, the CDR3 is TGTGCCAGCAGCTTAGATTCATCTGGAAACACCATATATTTT. The encoded protein is CASSLDSSGNTIYF.

This clone was seen a handful of times. The chain combines TRBV18 with TRBJ1-4, with TRBD1 as a possible D gene (6 bases). Germline V gene data show CDR1 as KGHSH and CDR2 as LQKENI. Trimming pared 2 bases from V and 4 bases from J, leaving 11 bases between. This CDR3 has 15 amino acids. CDR3 DNA: TGTGCCAGCTCACCAGCAGGGGCTGGTAATGAAAAACTGTTTTTT. This gives the protein CASSPAGAGNEKLFF.

J is TRBJ1-4 and V is TRBV28; the D is unclear. Trimming took off 5 bases at V and 4 bases at J, with 17 bases between the two ends. CDR3 length equals 16 residues. Germline CDR1 is MDHEN and CDR2 is SYDVKM. The CDR3 bases are TGTGCCAGCAGTAGGACTGGCGGTGGCCTTAATGAAAAACTGTTTTTT. Its translation is CASSRTGGGLNEKLFF.

The chain carries TRBV6-5 and TRBJ1-2; 9 bases agree with TRBD1. Per the germline V gene, CDR1 is MNHEY and CDR2 is SVGAGI. With V trimmed by 2 bases and J by 6 bases, 1 base remained unmatched. The CDR3 contains 13 residues. CDR3 DNA: TGTGCCAGCAGTTACCGGGACAGGGATGGCTACACCTTC. Amino acid sequence: CASSYRDRDGYTF.

This chain connects TRBV11-3 to TRBJ2-2, with 10 nucleotides matching TRBD2. Looked up from germline, CDR1 is SGHNT and CDR2 is YENEEA. This CDR3 has 15 amino acids. Trimming removed 5 bases from V and 3 bases from J; junction bases left unmatched: 3. The CDR3 sequence is CASSPGLAHTGELFF. The CDR3 nucleotides read TGTGCCAGCAGCCCGGGACTAGCGCACACCGGGGAGCTGTTTTTT. Full variable domain (rest looked up from reference TRBV11-3 and TRBJ2-2): EAGVVQSPRYKIIEKKQPVAFWCNPISGHNTLYWYLQNLGQGPELLIRYENEEAVDDSQLPKDRFSAERLKGVDSTLKIQPAELGDSAVYLCASSPGLAHTGELFFGEGSRLTVL.

The V call is TRBV10-3, the J call TRBJ2-2; unclear D gene. V gave up 4 bases and J gave up 2 bases, with 5 bases separating them. The CDR3 is made up of 13 amino acids. Germline V gene lookup returns CDR1 ENHRY and CDR2 SYGVKD. The CDR3, as DNA: TGTGCCATCAGTGGGCTTAACACCGGGGAGCTGTTTTTT. Encoded protein: CAISGLNTGELFF.

The J gene is TRBJ1-1, the V gene TRBV7-2, with D unresolved. The CDR3 has 11 amino acids. Trimming cost V 2 bases and J 6 bases, with 4 bases left between them. Germline V gene sequence: CDR1 SGHTA, CDR2 FQGNSA. CDR3 in DNA: TGTGCCAGCAGCTTAATCTCTGAAGCTTTCTTT. It translates to CASSLISEAFF. The variable domain in full, completed from reference TRBV7-2 and TRBJ1-1, reads GAGVSQSPSNKVTEKGKDVELRCDPISGHTALYWYRQSLGQGLEFLIYFQGNSAPDKSGLPSDRFSAERTGGSVSTLTIQRTQQEDSAVYLCASSLISEAFFGQGTRLTVV.

The V and J genes are TRBV6-5 and TRBJ1-4; no clear D gene. Deletions cut 2 bases from V and 4 bases from J, with 14 bases between. Germline V lookup: CDR1 MNHEY, CDR2 SVGAGI. This CDR3 has 16 amino acids. CDR3 loop: CASSYHPAAINEKLFF. The CDR3 nucleotides read TGTGCCAGCAGTTACCACCCGGCGGCGATTAATGAAAAACTGTTTTTT.

Comment on this clone: At one end the junction does not follow the germline gene, possibly because of a read error. The J gene is TRBJ2-5, the V gene TRBV5-1; tentatively, D is TRBD1 (6 bases). The germline gives CDR1 SGHRS, CDR2 YFSETQ. The CDR3 sequence is 13 residues long. CDR3 loop: CASEAGDQGTQYF. CDR3 nucleotides: TGCGCCAGCGAGGCAGGGGATCAAGGGACCCAGTACTTC.

The V call is TRBV29-1, the J call TRBJ1-2; 9 nucleotides line up with TRBD1. This CDR3 is built from 13 residues. Trimming removed 4 bases from V and 5 bases from J; junction bases left unmatched: 5. Per the germline V gene, CDR1 is SQVTM and CDR2 is ANQGSEA. The CDR3 spells CSVAPGQGYGYTF. The CDR3, as DNA: TGCAGCGTTGCCCCGGGACAGGGATATGGCTACACCTTC. The variable domain in full, completed from reference TRBV29-1 and TRBJ1-2, reads SAVISQKPSRDICQRGTSLTIQCQVDSQVTMMFWYRQQPGQSLTLIATANQGSEATYESGFVIDKFPISRPNLTFSTLTVSNMSPEDSSIYLCSVAPGQGYGYTFGSGTRLTVV.

This chain uses TRBV7-3 with TRBJ2-7; 10 bases line up with TRBD1. Trimming cost V 3 bases and J 5 bases; bases outside gene matches: 7. In germline, CDR1 is SGHTA, CDR2 FQGTGA. The CDR3 covers 15 residues. Here the CDR3 reads CASSLGGQGLNEQYF. CDR3 DNA: TGTGCCAGCAGCTTGGGGGGACAGGGGCTCAACGAGCAGTACTTC.

This CDR3 is CASSQDRREGAYEQYF. In DNA form, the CDR3 reads TGTGCCAGCAGCCAAGATCGTCGGGAGGGGGCCTACGAGCAGTACTTC. This chain connects TRBV3-1 (or the pseudogene TRBV3-2) to TRBJ2-7; 8 bases are shared with TRBD2. CDR1 and CDR2 from the germline V gene are LGHDT and YNNKEL (reference sequence). V shed 0 bases, J shed 2 bases, and the junction held 6 bases outside the gene matches. The CDR3 totals 16 residues.

The V and J genes are TRBV3-1 (or the pseudogene TRBV3-2) and TRBJ1-1; 10 bases align to TRBD1. J lost 4 bases, V lost 4 bases, and 3 bases had no gene match. CDR1 LGHDT and CDR2 YNNKEL come from the germline V gene (reference sequence). This CDR3 comprises 14 residues. This chain's CDR3 is CASSPWDRGTEAFF. The CDR3 nucleotides are TGTGCCAGCAGCCCCTGGGACAGGGGCACTGAAGCTTTCTTT.

The chain couples TRBV27 to TRBJ2-3, with 11 bases identical to TRBD2. Looked up from germline, CDR1 is MNHEY and CDR2 is SMNVEV (reference sequence). This CDR3 has 21 residues. V was pared by 4 bases and J by 1 base, with 19 bases of the junction left unmatched. CDR3 amino acids: CASSSDVGLAALFRRTDTQYF. DNA for the CDR3: TGTGCCAGCAGTTCGGATGTGGGACTAGCGGCTCTTTTCCGCCGCACAGATACGCAGTATTTT.

V gene TRBV3-1 (or the pseudogene TRBV3-2) combines with J gene TRBJ1-1, with 10 positions matching TRBD1. V lost 4 bases to trimming and J lost 5 bases; unmatched junction nucleotides: 4. The CDR3 consists of 14 residues. Germline lookup yields CDR1 LGHDT and CDR2 YNNKEL (reference sequence). The CDR3 DNA follows: TGTGCCAGCAGCCCTCGGGACAGGGGTACTGAAGCTTTCTTT. Its translation is CASSPRDRGTEAFF.

The rearrangement joins TRBV30 to TRBJ1-2; the D gene is possibly TRBD1 (6 bases). Trimming took off 2 bases at V and 12 bases at J, with 16 bases between the two ends. The CDR3 has 12 amino acids. Germline CDR1 reads GTSNPN; CDR2 reads SVGIG (reference sequence). The CDR3 DNA reads TGTGCCTGGAGTAGGGTGGCAGGGGCGGACACCTTC. Amino acid sequence: CAWSRVAGADTF.

V is TRBV4-2 and J is TRBJ2-3; D is possibly TRBD2 (7 bases). V dropped 2 bases and J dropped 6 bases, with 18 bases sitting between them. This CDR3 has 16 residues. Germline CDR1 reads LGHNA; CDR2 reads YNFKEQ. CDR3 region: CASSQTTSQGGDTQYF. The CDR3 region has the DNA TGTGCCAGCAGCCAAACGACTAGCCAAGGGGGTGATACGCAGTATTTT.

This chain uses TRBV15 with TRBJ1-1; D uncertain. The germline V gene encodes CDR1 LNHNV and CDR2 YYDKDF (reference sequence). The CDR3 extends over 18 amino acids. V gave up 1 base and J gave up 0 bases, with 18 bases separating them. DNA for the CDR3: TGTGCCACCAGCAGAGTCACACCTAACTCGGGGATGAACACTGAAGCTTTCTTT. Translating it yields CATSRVTPNSGMNTEAFF.